This TCR beta chain was sequenced during a study of blood T cell repertoires in COVID-19. Study information: Samples of COVID-19 (acute and convalescent) were obtained from the United States, Italy and Spain.

Profiled with immunoSEQ multiplex PCR; TCRdb holds only in-frame clones, not every one. The sample shows tens of thousands of clones, approximately 80% of them seen only once. Seattle enrolled patients during active infection and tracked them longitudinally. Germline values: CDR1 GTSNPN, CDR2 SVGIG (reference sequence). The CDR3 sequence is 12 residues long. The sample was peripheral blood. The chain recombines TRBV30 with TRBJ2-2, with 7 bases fitting TRBD1. This sequence originates from a man younger than 40 with COVID-19, enrolled during active disease. The CDR3, as DNA: TGTGTTAGGGGGCAACGGACCGGGGAGCTGTTTTTT. The encoded protein is CVRGQRTGELFF.